The 10 T cell receptor beta chains listed next were all sequenced from one sample in a study of T cells after yellow fever vaccination. TCRdb passed the 5' RACE reads through MiXCR, listing each CDR3 protein once. The table includes tens of thousands of distinct CDR3 sequences, about 10% detected once. The starting material was PBMCs, either bulk or a sorted T-cell subset (CD4+, CD8+, memory, or dextramer-sorted; not recorded which), obtained more than 13 days after the first yellow fever vaccination. The receptors were gathered from a man aged 18 to 30 who received the YFV17D yellow fever vaccine.

In its sample, this clonotype was seen many times. V usage is TRBV5-1 and J usage is TRBJ1-1, with D hard to call. This CDR3 region has 14 residues. The V end was cut by 3 bases, the J end by 8 bases, with 17 bases between. The germline gives CDR1 SGHRS, CDR2 YFSETQ. In nucleotides, the CDR3 is TGCGCCAGCAGCTATAATACCGACAATACCGAAGCTTTCTTT. It is translated as CASSYNTDNTEAFF.

This clonotype was observed at least ten times. The chain combines TRBV10-3 with TRBJ2-7, with TRBD1 as a possible D gene (6 bases). The CDR3 covers 15 residues. With 10 bases removed from V and 1 base from J, the gap between germline ends came to 20 bases. CDR1 ENHRY and CDR2 SYGVKD come from the germline V gene. The CDR3 region is CATLSQGKGSYEQYV. DNA of the CDR3: TGTGCCACGCTTTCTCAGGGGAAGGGATCCTACGAGCAGTACGTC.

Many counts were recorded for this clonotype. The chain recombines TRBV7-2 with TRBJ2-5, with 12 bases that match TRBD2. V lost 2 bases and J lost 5; bases outside the gene matches: 3. The germline V gene encodes CDR1 SGHTA and CDR2 FQGNSA. The CDR3 is 15 residues long. The CDR3 sequence: CASSLSLAGGETQYF. In nucleotides, the CDR3 is TGTGCCAGCAGCTTATCGCTAGCGGGGGGGGAGACCCAGTACTTC.

In its sample, this clonotype was seen many times. The chain joins TRBV23-1 to TRBJ2-7; D may be TRBD2 (6 bases). TRBV23-1 is sorted into the ORF group, with uncertain function. The V end was cut by 7 bases, the J end by 5 bases, with 18 bases between. The CDR3 is 14 amino acids. DNA of the CDR3: TGCGCCAGCACCCCACCGGGGAGGTCTAACGAGCAGTACTTC. This codes for CASTPPGRSNEQYF.

In this sample, this clonotype turned up many times. CDR3 sequence reads: CASSLFEEQFF. The CDR3 DNA reads as TGTGCCAGCAGCTTGTTTGAGGAGCAGTTCTTC. V is TRBV5-4 and J is TRBJ2-1; D unclear. CDR3 length equals 11 residues. Germline CDR1 reads SGHNT; CDR2 reads YYREEE (reference sequence). V was trimmed by 1 base and J by 10 bases, leaving 6 bases between them.

This clonotype was recorded at least ten times. The chain combines TRBV20-1 with TRBJ2-7; the D call may be TRBD1 or TRBD2 (6 bases each). This CDR3 comprises 12 residues. Per germline, CDR1 DFQATT and CDR2 SNEGSKA (reference sequence). The V gene lost 6 bases and the J gene lost 4 bases, with 13 bases spanning the gap. The CDR3 is CSAWGAEYEQYF. The CDR3 DNA sequence: TGCAGTGCATGGGGGGCTGAATACGAGCAGTACTTC.

Many counts were recorded for this clonotype. The V gene is TRBV20-1, the J gene TRBJ1-6; 7 bases fit TRBD1. The CDR3 length is 16 residues. V lost 1 base and J lost 5; bases outside the gene matches: 8. Germline V gives CDR1 DFQATT, CDR2 SNEGSKA (reference sequence). Here the CDR3 reads CSARARVGTDNSPLHF. CDR3 nucleotide sequence: TGCAGTGCTAGAGCCCGGGTCGGGACAGATAATTCACCCCTCCACTTT.

Ten or more counts support this clonotype. The chain links TRBV27 to TRBJ2-1, with D possibly being TRBD1 (6 bases). Germline values: CDR1 MNHEY, CDR2 SMNVEV (reference sequence). The ends were cut back, 3 bases at V and 4 bases at J, with 13 bases in the middle. The CDR3 contains 15 residues. The CDR3 DNA is TGTGCCAGCAGTTTCGGGTCAGGGGAATACAATGAGCAGTTCTTC. This codes for CASSFGSGEYNEQFF.

Concerning this clonotype itself: Being one base from a much bigger clone, this may be a read error. V usage is TRBV30 and J usage is TRBJ2-5; TRBD2 aligns across 12 bases. This CDR3 spans 15 amino acids. CDR1 is GTSNPN and CDR2 is SVGIG in the germline V gene (reference sequence). The CDR3 sequence is CALSLAGGSIETQYF. The CDR3 coding sequence is TGTGCCTTGAGTCTAGCGGGGGGGTCGATAGAGACCCAGTACTTC.

Comments on this clonotype: Possible read error: a much larger clone is one base away. The J gene is TRBJ1-2, the V gene TRBV12-3 or TRBV12-4, with D maybe TRBD1 (6 bases). Trimming stripped 3 bases from V and 8 bases from J, with 10 bases between. The CDR3 has 12 amino acids. The DNA for the CDR3 is TGTGCCAGCAGTTTGGGGGCGGTAGGCTACACCTTC. Amino acid sequence: CASSLGAVGYTF.